This is a list of T cell receptor beta chains from one sample in a study of spatial heterogeneity in lung cancer. Each CDR3 protein is one row after TCRdb ran MiXCR on the 5' RACE reads. The sample has fewer than 65,000 distinct CDR3 sequences; roughly 6.4% are singletons. The input for sequencing was PBMCs, taken at surgery. These receptors came from a female donor with early-stage non-small cell lung cancer. The CDR3 runs from the conserved cysteine through the conserved F or W. The D gene is left open where the match is weak. Only part of the rows carry a size: once, few, many, or a class if the clone is expanded.

few	TRBV28	TRBJ1-5	NA	CASSPWQGEDQPQHF	TGTGCCAGCAGTCCCTGGCAGGGAGAGGATCAGCCCCAGCATTTT
few	TRBV10-3	TRBJ2-3	TRBD2	CAISESRREGPDTQYF	TGTGCCATCAGTGAGTCGAGGCGGGAGGGCCCAGATACGCAGTATTTT
many	TRBV28	TRBJ2-3	TRBD2	CASSFSGGLADTQYF	TGTGCCAGCAGTTTTAGCGGGGGGCTCGCAGATACGCAGTATTTT
NA	TRBV14	TRBJ1-4	NA	CASSRKTGLTYNEKLFF	TGTGCCAGCAGCCGGAAAACGGGCCTCACTTATAATGAAAAACTGTTTTTT
NA	TRBV29-1	TRBJ2-7	NA	CSVTDRPSYEQYF	TGCAGCGTTACCGACCGCCCATCCTACGAGCAGTACTTC
many	TRBV4-2	TRBJ2-1	TRBD2	CASSQEHLAGGMDEQFF	TGTGCCAGCAGCCAAGAGCACCTAGCGGGGGGGATGGATGAGCAGTTCTTC
NA	TRBV7-2	TRBJ2-5	NA	CASSLAVQETQYF	TGTGCCAGCAGCTTAGCTGTACAAGAGACCCAGTACTTC
many	TRBV28	TRBJ1-2	NA	CASSLPSIYGYTF	TGTGCCAGCAGTTTACCGAGTATCTATGGCTACACCTTC
many	TRBV10-3	TRBJ2-2	NA	CAISESDTNTGELFF	TGTGCCATCAGTGAGTCGGATACGAACACCGGGGAGCTGTTTTTT
few	TRBV6-2/TRBV6-3	TRBJ2-7	TRBD2	CASKGAGGPYEQYF	TGTGCCAGCAAAGGAGCGGGGGGGCCCTACGAGCAGTACTTC
few	TRBV12-3/TRBV12-4	TRBJ2-2	NA	CASSLATGPGELFF	TGTGCCAGCAGTTTAGCAACCGGGCCCGGGGAGCTGTTTTTT
many	TRBV5-1	TRBJ1-5	TRBD1	CASSPGTGLGGNQPQHF	TGCGCCAGCAGTCCCGGGACAGGGCTCGGGGGCAATCAGCCCCAGCATTTT
many	TRBV28	TRBJ2-7	TRBD1	CAISDRAGEQYF	TGTGCCATCTCGGACAGGGCAGGCGAGCAGTACTTC
many	TRBV6-2/TRBV6-3	TRBJ2-2	NA	CASSYHSTGTPEGGELFF	TGTGCCAGCAGTTATCACTCAACCGGGACACCGGAGGGCGGGGAGCTGTTTTTT
many	TRBV28	TRBJ1-1	NA	CASSLSIDSNTEAFF	TGTGCCAGCAGTTTATCTATCGACTCGAACACTGAAGCTTTCTTT
NA	TRBV9	TRBJ1-6	TRBD1	CASSRTGSASPLHF	TGTGCCAGCAGCCGGACAGGGTCGGCTTCACCCCTCCACTTT
few	TRBV6-1	TRBJ1-1	NA	CASSEASLTEAFF	TGTGCCAGCAGTGAGGCTAGTCTCACTGAAGCTTTCTTT